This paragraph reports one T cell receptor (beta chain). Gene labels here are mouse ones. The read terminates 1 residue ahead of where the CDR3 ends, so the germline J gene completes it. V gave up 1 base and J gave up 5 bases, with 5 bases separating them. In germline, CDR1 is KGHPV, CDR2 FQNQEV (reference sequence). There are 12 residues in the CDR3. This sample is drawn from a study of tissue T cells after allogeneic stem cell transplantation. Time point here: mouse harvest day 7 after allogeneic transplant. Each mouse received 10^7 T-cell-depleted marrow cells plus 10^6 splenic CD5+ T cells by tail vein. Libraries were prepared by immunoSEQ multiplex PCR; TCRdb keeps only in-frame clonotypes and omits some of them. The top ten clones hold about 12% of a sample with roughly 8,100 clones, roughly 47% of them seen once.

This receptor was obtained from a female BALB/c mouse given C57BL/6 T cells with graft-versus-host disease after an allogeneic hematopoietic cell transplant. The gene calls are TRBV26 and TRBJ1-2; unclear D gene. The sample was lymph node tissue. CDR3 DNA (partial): TGTGCCAGCAGTCTGTTGGGGTCCGACTACACC. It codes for CASSLLGSDYT. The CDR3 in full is CASSLLGSDYTF.